Below, 25 T cell receptor beta chains from the same sample are listed, as sequenced in a study of CD8 T cells in Susac syndrome. It was with random hexamers that about 0.45 to 1 ug RNA was reverse transcribed. TCRdb independently ran MiXCR on the immunoSEQ multiplex PCR reads; one entry per CDR3 protein. The table records roughly 150,000 distinct CDR3 sequences, about 93% of them present only once. Sequenced sample: CD4+ T cells from PBMCs. These receptors originate from a human donor in good health.

The chain has TRBV7-2 and TRBJ2-2; TRBD2 agrees at 7 bases. CDR3 size: 14 residues. CDR1 and CDR2 from the germline V gene are SGHTA and FQGNSA. V dropped 5 bases and J dropped 6; count of bases not matched to a gene: 6. CDR3 nucleotides: TGTGCCAGCAGCATCCTGCGGGGGTCCGGGGAGCTGTTTTTT. Translating gives CASSILRGSGELFF.

The rearrangement links TRBV2 to TRBJ1-3; TRBD1 matches at 7 bases. This CDR3 spans 14 amino acids. Germline-derived CDR1 and CDR2 are SNHLY and FYNNEI. The V segment lost 4 bases and the J segment 4 bases; nucleotides outside the gene matches: 4. The CDR3 loop reads CASSVQGNGNTIYF. In DNA, the CDR3 is TGTGCCAGCAGTGTACAGGGGAACGGAAACACCATATATTTT.

J is TRBJ1-4 and V is TRBV20-1; D may be TRBD1 (5 bases). This CDR3 comprises 14 residues. V lost 2 bases, J lost 6 bases, and 13 bases lay in between. Germline V gene sequence: CDR1 DFQATT, CDR2 SNEGSKA (reference sequence). The CDR3: CSARSRDGYEKLFF. The CDR3 region has the DNA TGCAGTGCTAGATCCCGGGACGGTTATGAAAAACTGTTTTTT.

This sequence joins TRBV29-1 and TRBJ1-2; D ambiguous. The germline CDR1 and CDR2 sequences are SQVTM and ANQGSEA. The length of the CDR3 is 15 residues. V was trimmed by 0 bases and J by 5 bases, leaving 16 bases between them. This CDR3 reads CSVEEDEGLGYGYTF. The CDR3 nucleotides are TGCAGCGTTGAAGAGGATGAAGGGCTGGGGTATGGCTACACCTTC.

CDR3 amino acids: CSIGDAGNYGYTF. The CDR3 DNA sequence: TGCAGCATCGGGGACGCCGGAAACTATGGCTACACCTTC. V gene TRBV29-1 combines with J gene TRBJ1-2, with D possibly being TRBD1 (5 bases). Looked up from germline, CDR1 is SQVTM and CDR2 is ANQGSEA. V was cut by 8 bases and J by 2 bases, with 15 bases left in between. CDR3 size: 13 residues.

The chain carries TRBV29-1 and TRBJ2-5, with TRBD1 as a possible D gene (6 bases). The germline V gene has CDR1 SQVTM and CDR2 ANQGSEA. V was trimmed by 7 bases and J by 0 bases, leaving 9 bases between them. This CDR3 region has 12 residues. The CDR3 nucleotides read TGCAGCGCCCGGACAGACCAAGAGACCCAGTACTTC. It codes for CSARTDQETQYF. The complete variable domain, with remaining parts taken from reference TRBV29-1 and TRBJ2-5, reads SAVISQKPSRDICQRGTSLTIQCQVDSQVTMMFWYRQQPGQSLTLIATANQGSEATYESGFVIDKFPISRPNLTFSTLTVSNMSPEDSSIYLCSARTDQETQYFGPGTRLLVL.

This chain joins TRBV7-9 and TRBJ2-2; the match to TRBD1 covers 7 bases. The ends lost 4 bases at V and 1 base at J; junction bases unmatched: 9. CDR1 and CDR2 (germline): SEHNR, FQNEAQ (reference sequence). The CDR3 totals 17 residues. CDR3 loop: CASSSFEWTGNTGELFF. The CDR3 coding sequence is TGTGCCAGCAGCTCGTTCGAGTGGACAGGGAACACCGGGGAGCTGTTTTTT. Combining the CDR3 with reference TRBV7-9 and TRBJ2-2 gives the whole variable domain DTGVSQNPRHKITKRGQNVTFRCDPISEHNRLYWYRQTLGQGPEFLTYFQNEAQLEKSRLLSDRFSAERPKGSFSTLEIQRTEQGDSAMYLCASSSFEWTGNTGELFFGEGSRLTVL.

The chain uses TRBV3-1 and TRBJ2-3; 8 positions agree with TRBD1. In germline, CDR1 is LGHDT, CDR2 YNNKEL (reference sequence). J was trimmed by 4 bases and V by 7 bases; bases with no gene match: 7. The CDR3 sequence is 14 residues long. DNA for the CDR3: TGTGCCAGCAAGGAGCAGGGGGCGTCAGATACGCAGTATTTT. It encodes CASKEQGASDTQYF.

The chain couples TRBV20-1 to TRBJ2-1, with a tentative D call TRBD1 (6 bases). Germline CDR1 and CDR2: DFQATT and SNEGSKA (reference sequence). V was pared by 3 bases and J by 4 bases, with 16 bases between. The CDR3 has 15 residues. The CDR3 here is CSASDWGRGYNEQFF. The CDR3 coding sequence is TGCAGTGCTAGTGATTGGGGGCGTGGTTACAATGAGCAGTTCTTC.

Only one count was recorded for this clonotype. This sequence joins TRBV7-2 and TRBJ1-2; 7 nucleotides align to TRBD1. Germline CDR1 and CDR2: SGHTA and FQGNSA. Trimming removed 5 bases from V and 7 bases from J; junction bases left unmatched: 10. CDR3 length: 14 residues. CDR3 DNA: TGTGCCAGCAGCCCCTGGACAGGACCCAGTGGCTACACCTTC. This encodes CASSPWTGPSGYTF.

This rearrangement joins TRBV6-1 to TRBJ2-6; D unclear. This CDR3 region has 15 residues. The V end lost 0 bases, the J end lost 1 base, and 4 bases lay between the germline ends. Germline assignment: CDR1 MNHNS and CDR2 SASEGT. In nucleotides, the CDR3 is TGTGCCAGCAGTGAAGCAAGGTCTGGGGCCAACGTCCTGACTTTC. Translating it yields CASSEARSGANVLTF.

This chain links TRBV12-3 or TRBV12-4 with TRBJ1-6, with D unresolved. The V gene lost 6 bases and the J gene lost 7 bases, with 13 bases spanning the gap. CDR3 length: 14 amino acids. The CDR3 DNA reads as TGTGCCAGCAGAGCGGACGGGGTCAATTCACCCCTCCACTTT. Translating it yields CASRADGVNSPLHF.

The genes are TRBV12-3 or TRBV12-4 and TRBJ2-5; D tentatively fits TRBD1 or TRBD2 (5 bases each). The ends were cut back, 5 bases at V and 4 bases at J, with 20 bases in the middle. The CDR3 is 16 amino acids. CDR3 region: CASSPSGATRGETQYF. CDR3 in DNA: TGTGCCAGCAGTCCCTCTGGGGCCACACGGGGAGAGACCCAGTACTTC.

In DNA, the CDR3 is TGTGCCACCAGTGACCGGGGGGAGCCGTCCGGTACGCAGTATTTT. Translating gives CATSDRGEPSGTQYF. The V call is TRBV24-1, the J call TRBJ2-3; 7 nucleotides match TRBD2. Per the germline V gene, CDR1 is KGHDR and CDR2 is SFDVKD. The CDR3 sequence is 15 residues long. Trimming cost V 4 bases and J 8 bases; bases outside gene matches: 11.

V usage is TRBV9 and J usage is TRBJ1-6, with no clear D. V lost 0 bases and J 5 bases, leaving 9 bases between the germline ends. CDR3 length equals 15 residues. Germline loops: CDR1 SGDLS, CDR2 YYNGEE. The CDR3 bases are TGTGCCAGCAGCGTAGACGGGTTGGATAATTCACCCCTCCACTTT. Translation gives CASSVDGLDNSPLHF.

The chain joins TRBV20-1 to TRBJ2-5, with D possibly matching TRBD1 (6 bases). Germline V gives CDR1 DFQATT, CDR2 SNEGSKA (reference sequence). CDR3 length: 14 amino acids. The V and J ends lost 5 bases and 5 bases respectively, with 18 bases between them. The CDR3 bases are TGCAGTGCTGGCGCCGGGACATCACTTGAGACCCAGTACTTC. As protein: CSAGAGTSLETQYF.

The chain recombines TRBV10-3 with TRBJ2-1; D unclear. Looked up from germline, CDR1 is ENHRY and CDR2 is SYGVKD. There are 14 residues in the CDR3. V gave up 1 base and J gave up 4 bases, with 8 bases separating them. The CDR3 reads CAISEYRSYNEQFF. CDR3 sequence (DNA): TGTGCCATCAGTGAGTACAGATCTTACAATGAGCAGTTCTTC.

CDR3 in DNA: TGTGCCACCAGCCTCGGGACAAGGGGAAGATACGAGCAGTACTTC. Residues: CATSLGTRGRYEQYF. V gene TRBV15 combines with J gene TRBJ2-7; perhaps TRBD1 as D (6 bases). V was clipped by 5 bases and J by 4 bases, with 18 bases between them. This CDR3 has 15 residues. Germline lookup yields CDR1 LNHNV and CDR2 YYDKDF (reference sequence).

The J gene is TRBJ1-2, the V gene TRBV20-1, with 8 bases matching TRBD1. Germline loops: CDR1 DFQATT, CDR2 SNEGSKA (reference sequence). V lost 6 bases and J lost 4; bases outside the gene matches: 10. The CDR3 covers 14 residues. The CDR3 is CSALPGQGGYGYTF. In DNA, the CDR3 is TGCAGTGCCCTCCCCGGACAGGGTGGCTATGGCTACACCTTC.

The chain links TRBV20-1 to TRBJ2-2; D unresolved. V gave up 3 bases and J gave up 3 bases, with 2 bases separating them. This CDR3 spans 11 amino acids. CDR1 DFQATT and CDR2 SNEGSKA come from the germline V gene (reference sequence). This chain's CDR3 is CSARDTGELFF. CDR3 in DNA: TGCAGTGCTAGGGACACCGGGGAGCTGTTTTTT.

The rearrangement uses TRBV5-1 and TRBJ1-3, with 8 bases lining up with TRBD1. With 3 bases clipped from V and 4 bases from J, the junction kept 3 bases outside the gene matches. The germline V gene has CDR1 SGHRS and CDR2 YFSETQ. CDR3 size: 14 residues. In DNA form, the CDR3 reads TGCGCCAGCAGCTCCGGGGACAGGGGAAACACCATATATTTT. Amino acid sequence: CASSSGDRGNTIYF. Supplemented by reference TRBV5-1 and TRBJ1-3, the full variable domain reads KAGVTQTPRYLIKTRGQQVTLSCSPISGHRSVSWYQQTPGQGLQFLFEYFSETQRNKGNFPGRFSGRQFSNSRSEMNVSTLELGDSALYLCASSSGDRGNTIYFGEGSWLTVV.

For the CDR3, the DNA is TGTGCCAGCAGAGGACTAGCGGGGGATAATGAGCAGTTCTTC. Its protein is CASRGLAGDNEQFF. The genes are TRBV6-5 and TRBJ2-1, with 13 bases matching TRBD2. Trimming took 6 bases from V and 7 from J; bases not matched to a gene: 3. In germline, CDR1 is MNHEY, CDR2 SVGAGI. CDR3 length equals 14 residues.

J is TRBJ1-1 and V is TRBV7-2; a weak D match, TRBD1 (6 bases). Germline V gene data show CDR1 as SGHTA and CDR2 as FQGNSA. This CDR3 region has 16 residues. Trimming removed 5 bases at V and 1 base at J, with 17 bases between. CDR3 sequence: CASSRGMGAGNTEAFF. DNA of the CDR3: TGTGCCAGCAGCCGAGGGATGGGGGCGGGGAACACTGAAGCTTTCTTT.

The chain combines TRBV11-2 with TRBJ2-5; D ambiguous. The CDR3 extends over 15 amino acids. Trimming took 5 bases from V and 1 from J, leaving 14 bases between them. CDR1 and CDR2 from the germline V gene are SGHAT and FQNNGV. CDR3 nucleotide sequence: TGTGCCAGCAGCGTACGTACTATGACCCAAGAGACCCAGTACTTC. It specifies CASSVRTMTQETQYF.

The chain joins TRBV7-2 to TRBJ2-1; no definite D call. The CDR3 runs to 10 residues. Germline lookup yields CDR1 SGHTA and CDR2 FQGNSA. V was shortened by 5 bases and J by 7 bases, with 3 bases between the two germline ends. Written as DNA, the CDR3 is TGTGCCAGCAGCCGGAATGAGCAGTTCTTC. Its protein product is CASSRNEQFF. Combining the CDR3 with reference TRBV7-2 and TRBJ2-1 gives the whole variable domain GAGVSQSPSNKVTEKGKDVELRCDPISGHTALYWYRQSLGQGLEFLIYFQGNSAPDKSGLPSDRFSAERTGGSVSTLTIQRTQQEDSAVYLCASSRNEQFFGPGTRLTVL.